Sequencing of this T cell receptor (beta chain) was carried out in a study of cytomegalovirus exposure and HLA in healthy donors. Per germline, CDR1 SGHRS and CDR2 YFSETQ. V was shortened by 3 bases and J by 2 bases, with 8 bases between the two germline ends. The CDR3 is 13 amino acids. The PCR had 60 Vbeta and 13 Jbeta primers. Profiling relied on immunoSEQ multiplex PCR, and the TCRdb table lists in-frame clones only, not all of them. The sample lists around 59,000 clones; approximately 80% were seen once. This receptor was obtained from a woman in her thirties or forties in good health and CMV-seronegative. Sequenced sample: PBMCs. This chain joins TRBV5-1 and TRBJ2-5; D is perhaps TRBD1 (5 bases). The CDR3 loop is CASSSTVQETQYF. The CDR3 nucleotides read TGCGCCAGCAGCTCGACAGTACAAGAGACCCAGTACTTC.